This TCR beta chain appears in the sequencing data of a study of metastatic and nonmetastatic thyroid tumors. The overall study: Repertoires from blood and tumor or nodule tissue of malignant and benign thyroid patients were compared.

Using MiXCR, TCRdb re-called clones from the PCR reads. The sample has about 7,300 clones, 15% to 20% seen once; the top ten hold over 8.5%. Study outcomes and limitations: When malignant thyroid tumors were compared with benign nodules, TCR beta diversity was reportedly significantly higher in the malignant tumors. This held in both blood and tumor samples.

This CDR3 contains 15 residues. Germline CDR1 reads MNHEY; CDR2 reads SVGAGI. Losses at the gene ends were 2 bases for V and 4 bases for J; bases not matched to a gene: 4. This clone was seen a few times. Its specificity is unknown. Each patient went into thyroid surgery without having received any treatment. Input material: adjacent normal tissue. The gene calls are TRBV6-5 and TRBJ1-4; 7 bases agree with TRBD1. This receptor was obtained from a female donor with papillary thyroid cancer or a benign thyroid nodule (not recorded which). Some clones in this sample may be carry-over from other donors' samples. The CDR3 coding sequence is TGTGCCAGCAGTTACCAGGGGGGAATTAATGAAAAACTGTTTTTT. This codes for CASSYQGGINEKLFF.